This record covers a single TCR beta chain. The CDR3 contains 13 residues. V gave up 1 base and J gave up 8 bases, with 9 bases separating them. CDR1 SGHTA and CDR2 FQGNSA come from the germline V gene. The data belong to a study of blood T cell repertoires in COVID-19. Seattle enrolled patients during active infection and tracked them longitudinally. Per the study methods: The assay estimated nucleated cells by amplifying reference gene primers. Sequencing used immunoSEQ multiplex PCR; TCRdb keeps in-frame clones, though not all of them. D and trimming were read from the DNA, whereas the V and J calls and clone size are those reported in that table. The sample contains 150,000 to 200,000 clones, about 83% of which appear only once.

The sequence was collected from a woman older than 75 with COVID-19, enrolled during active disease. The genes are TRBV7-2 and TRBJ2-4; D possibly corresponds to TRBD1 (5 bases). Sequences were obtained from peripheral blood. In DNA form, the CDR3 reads TGTGCCAGCAGCTTAGTCCCAGGGTACATTCAGTACTTC. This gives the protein CASSLVPGYIQYF.